The clone carrying this T cell receptor (beta chain) was observed at least ten times. Its antigen is unidentified. The sample belongs to a study of T cells in Graves' hyperthyroidism and ophthalmopathy. Study-wide findings and caveats: Most thyroid clonotypes that were expanded above 0.001 also turned up in blood.

Pregnant or lactating patients were excluded, as were those with uncontrolled infection or other autoimmune disease. On the basis of clinical symptoms, serum thyroxine and TRAb, thyroid ultrasound and orbital computed tomography, diagnoses were made. Blood sampling occurred at first hyperthyroidism diagnosis, ahead of any ophthalmopathy symptoms. Amplification of TCR beta CDR3 regions was performed using RNA transcripts as template. HTBI primers were used for first-round RT-PCR of the TCR CDR3. TCRdb passed the multiplex PCR reads through MiXCR, listing each CDR3 protein once. This table has roughly 260,000 distinct CDR3 sequences, just over 14% appearing once. Germline V lookup: CDR1 SEHNR, CDR2 FQNEAQ (reference sequence). The CDR3 has 14 amino acids. Trimming at V came to 5 bases and at J to 6 bases, leaving 4 bases not matched to a gene.

The chain recombines TRBV7-9 with TRBJ2-1, with 10 nucleotides matching TRBD2. Sequenced sample: blood. This TCR was sampled from a middle-aged woman with Graves' hyperthyroidism that later progressed to Graves' ophthalmopathy. The CDR3 coding sequence is TGTGCCAGCAGCGGCCGGACTAGCGGCAATGAGCAGTTCTTC. Amino acids: CASSGRTSGNEQFF.